A single sample gave rise to the 10 T cell receptor beta chains below, sequenced in a study of monozygotic twins with inflammatory bowel disease. TCRdb reprocessed the 5' RACE reads, keeping one entry per CDR3 protein, no DNA. The sample has some 160,000 distinct CDR3 sequences, and its top ten clones hold less than 7.5%. The sample consisted of blood. The source is a human donor with ulcerative colitis or Crohn's disease, or a healthy co-twin of an affected twin (not recorded which).

This chain uses TRBV24-1 with TRBJ2-1; TCRdb outputs TRBD2, but without DNA this stays unchecked. CDR1 KGHDR and CDR2 SFDVKD come from the germline V gene. The CDR3 runs 13 residues. This CDR3 is CATGTSGVNEQFF.

The V and J genes are TRBV14 and TRBJ2-7. The CDR3 length is 15 residues. Germline V gene lookup returns CDR1 SGHDN and CDR2 FVKESK. Here the CDR3 reads CASSQGQAGSYEQYF. Together with reference TRBV14 and TRBJ2-7, the CDR3 gives the full variable domain: EAGVTQFPSHSVIEKGQTVTLRCDPISGHDNLYWYRRVMGKEIKFLLHFVKESKQDESGMPNNRFLAERTGGTYSTLKVQPAELEDSGVYFCASSQGQAGSYEQYFGPGTRLTVT.

The chain recombines TRBV24-1 with TRBJ2-1; absent DNA, TCRdb's TRBD2 call cannot be checked. Germline V gene sequence: CDR1 KGHDR, CDR2 SFDVKD. The CDR3 contains 13 residues. The CDR3 reads CATGGSGRNEQFF.

The chain employs TRBV19 and TRBJ2-1; TCRdb selects TRBD2, and the lack of DNA leaves this call unchecked. Germline V lookup: CDR1 LNHDA, CDR2 SQIVND (reference sequence). The CDR3 sequence is 12 residues long. The CDR3 here is CASSVSSGEQFF.

The V call is TRBV20-1, the J call TRBJ1-1. Germline CDR1 is DFQATT and CDR2 is SNEGSKA (reference sequence). The CDR3 contains 14 residues. CDR3 sequence reads: CSARDLTRNTEAFF.

The chain recombines TRBV28 with TRBJ2-7; TCRdb selects TRBD1, and the lack of DNA leaves this call unchecked. This CDR3 comprises 14 residues. CDR1 is MDHEN, CDR2 SYDVKM, per germline. CDR3 region: CASLKGGTVYEQYF.

V and J are TRBV7-2 and TRBJ2-3. The CDR3 consists of 15 residues. Looked up from germline, CDR1 is SGHTA and CDR2 is FQGNSA. The CDR3 loop is CASSFGPPSTDTQYF.

The chain recombines TRBV5-1 with TRBJ2-7; TCRdb calls TRBD1, which cannot be checked without DNA. CDR3 length: 15 amino acids. Germline CDR1 is SGHRS and CDR2 is YFSETQ. CDR3 region: CASSPGQAISYEQYF.

The chain recombines TRBV29-1 with TRBJ1-6; TCRdb lists TRBD1, though no DNA is available to test this call. The germline V gene encodes CDR1 SQVTM and CDR2 ANQGSEA. This CDR3 comprises 13 residues. CDR3 region: CSVARDTNSPLHF.

The chain uses TRBV28 and TRBJ2-3; TCRdb's D gene call, TRBD2, goes unchecked for lack of DNA. CDR1 is MDHEN and CDR2 is SYDVKM in the germline V gene. The CDR3 totals 17 residues. The CDR3 protein is CASRTDGLAGVTDTQYF.